These T cell receptor beta chains were read from a single sample in a study of regulatory T cells in long-lasting Graves disease. TCRdb processed the multiplex PCR reads anew with MiXCR; each CDR3 protein has one entry. The table lists more than 450,000 distinct CDR3 sequences, around 12% of them singletons. These sequences were also reported in another study, on T cells in Graves' hyperthyroidism and ophthalmopathy.

The sample in question was peripheral blood mononuclear cells (PBMCs), obtained at new diagnosis, from a patient treated with antithyroid drugs. The receptor source for this set is a woman in her thirties with Graves disease. Both conserved end residues are part of each CDR3. Fields, in order: D gene, J gene, clone size, V gene, CDR3 DNA, CDR3 protein. The D gene is left open where the match is weak. The size field is filled for only some rows; it gives once, few, many or a size class.

d_gene: .
j_gene: TRBJ2-5
abundance: .
v_gene: TRBV6-2/TRBV6-3
CDR3nt: TGTGCCAGCAGTTACTCGGCGCCCGGACTCCTGGAGACCCAGTACTTC
CDR3aa: CASSYSAPGLLETQYF

d_gene: TRBD2
j_gene: TRBJ2-1
abundance: many
v_gene: TRBV7-9
CDR3nt: TGTGCCAGCATTGGCATACCGGCGAGTGGACTAGTCTACAATGAGCAGTTCTTC
CDR3aa: CASIGIPASGLVYNEQFF

d_gene: .
j_gene: TRBJ2-1
abundance: many
v_gene: TRBV29-1
CDR3nt: TGCAGCGTTGAAGGGGGCGATGGCGATGAGCAGTTCTTC
CDR3aa: CSVEGGDGDEQFF

d_gene: .
j_gene: TRBJ2-3
abundance: many
v_gene: TRBV2
CDR3nt: TGTGCCAGCAGTGAATGGCTCGATAGCACAGATACGCAGTATTTT
CDR3aa: CASSEWLDSTDTQYF

d_gene: .
j_gene: TRBJ1-1
abundance: many
v_gene: TRBV12-3/TRBV12-4
CDR3nt: TGTGCCAGCAGTCCCGGTCCCCAGAACACTGAAGCTTTCTTT
CDR3aa: CASSPGPQNTEAFF

d_gene: TRBD1
j_gene: TRBJ1-4
abundance: many
v_gene: TRBV29-1
CDR3nt: TGCAGCGGGCGACAGGGCAATAATGAAAAACTGTTTTTT
CDR3aa: CSGRQGNNEKLFF

d_gene: TRBD1
j_gene: TRBJ1-4
abundance: many
v_gene: TRBV20-1
CDR3nt: TGCAGTGCTCGAGGACAGGGGAAGGAAAAACTGTTTTTT
CDR3aa: CSARGQGKEKLFF

d_gene: .
j_gene: TRBJ2-1
abundance: many
v_gene: TRBV20-1
CDR3nt: TGCAGTGCGCTCGTAAGCGCATCCTACAATGAGCAGTTCTTC
CDR3aa: CSALVSASYNEQFF

d_gene: TRBD2
j_gene: TRBJ2-2
abundance: .
v_gene: TRBV13
CDR3nt: TGTGCCAGCAGCCCCCAACCAGCGGGAGCCGGGGAGCTGTTTTTT
CDR3aa: CASSPQPAGAGELFF

d_gene: .
j_gene: TRBJ1-1
abundance: few
v_gene: TRBV7-2
CDR3nt: TGTGCCAGCAGCTCCCTAGGATCAGCTACTGAAGCTTTCTTT
CDR3aa: CASSSLGSATEAFF

d_gene: TRBD2
j_gene: TRBJ2-1
abundance: many
v_gene: TRBV7-8
CDR3nt: TGTGCCAGCAGCCTAGCGGGAGGATCTTTCAATGAGCAGTTCTTC
CDR3aa: CASSLAGGSFNEQFF

d_gene: .
j_gene: TRBJ1-1
abundance: many
v_gene: TRBV12-5
CDR3nt: TGTGCTAGTGGCCGGACGGCCACTGAAGCTTTCTTT
CDR3aa: CASGRTATEAFF

d_gene: TRBD1
j_gene: TRBJ1-1
abundance: many
v_gene: TRBV19
CDR3nt: TGTGCCAGTACCAGACAGGGTTTGGATACTGAAGCTTTCTTT
CDR3aa: CASTRQGLDTEAFF

d_gene: .
j_gene: TRBJ2-1
abundance: many
v_gene: TRBV28
CDR3nt: TGTGCCAGCCTACGGGGGCTAGCGGCCTACAATGAGCAGTTCTTC
CDR3aa: CASLRGLAAYNEQFF

d_gene: .
j_gene: TRBJ1-2
abundance: many
v_gene: TRBV4-3
CDR3nt: TGCGCCAGCAGCCAAGACCTGAATGGCCTCCGAAGCTACACCTTC
CDR3aa: CASSQDLNGLRSYTF

d_gene: .
j_gene: TRBJ2-1
abundance: many
v_gene: TRBV11-2
CDR3nt: TGTGCCAGCAGCTTGAACCCACAGGGCCGGAATGAGCAGTTCTTC
CDR3aa: CASSLNPQGRNEQFF

d_gene: TRBD2
j_gene: TRBJ2-2
abundance: .
v_gene: TRBV9
CDR3nt: TGTGCCAGCAGCGTTAAGACTAGCGCCGGGGAGCTGTTTTTT
CDR3aa: CASSVKTSAGELFF

d_gene: .
j_gene: TRBJ2-1
abundance: many
v_gene: TRBV3-1
CDR3nt: TGTGCCAGCAGCCAGTTCCGGGTATCCAATGAGCAGTTCTTC
CDR3aa: CASSQFRVSNEQFF

d_gene: TRBD1
j_gene: TRBJ2-7
abundance: many
v_gene: TRBV5-1
CDR3nt: TGCGCCAGCAGCCGAACAGGGGAGCGCTCCTACGAGCAGTACTTC
CDR3aa: CASSRTGERSYEQYF

d_gene: .
j_gene: TRBJ2-1
abundance: many
v_gene: TRBV5-1
CDR3nt: TGCGCCAGCAGCCTCCGGGACAAGACCTTGGGTGAGCAGTTCTTC
CDR3aa: CASSLRDKTLGEQFF

d_gene: TRBD2
j_gene: TRBJ2-1
abundance: few
v_gene: TRBV11-3
CDR3nt: TGTGCCAGCAGCCATGGGACTAGCGAGTACAATGAGCAGTTCTTC
CDR3aa: CASSHGTSEYNEQFF

d_gene: TRBD2
j_gene: TRBJ2-1
abundance: .
v_gene: TRBV6-1
CDR3nt: TGTGCCAGCAGTCCCCGTGGACTAGCGGGAGGCCCGACATACAATGAGCAGTTCTTC
CDR3aa: CASSPRGLAGGPTYNEQFF

d_gene: TRBD2
j_gene: TRBJ2-3
abundance: many
v_gene: TRBV12-3/TRBV12-4
CDR3nt: TGTGCCAGCAGACCTCCTAGCGGAAGCACAGATACGCAGTATTTT
CDR3aa: CASRPPSGSTDTQYF

d_gene: TRBD1
j_gene: TRBJ2-2
abundance: few
v_gene: TRBV6-2/TRBV6-3
CDR3nt: TGTGCCAGCAGTTTCAAACCGGGACAGCTAAACACCGGGGAGCTGTTTTTT
CDR3aa: CASSFKPGQLNTGELFF

d_gene: TRBD2
j_gene: TRBJ2-5
abundance: many
v_gene: TRBV2
CDR3nt: TGTGCCAGCAGGGGGGACTACGAGACCCAGTACTTC
CDR3aa: CASRGDYETQYF

d_gene: .
j_gene: TRBJ2-1
abundance: .
v_gene: TRBV11-2
CDR3nt: TGCGCCAGCAGCCAGTCCGCCGAATCTAGCGCAACCTACAATGAGCAGTTCTTC
CDR3aa: CASSQSAESSATYNEQFF

d_gene: .
j_gene: TRBJ1-1
abundance: .
v_gene: TRBV14
CDR3nt: TGTGCCAGCAGCCAAGGGGCGGTTGGGACTGAAGCTTTCTTT
CDR3aa: CASSQGAVGTEAFF

d_gene: TRBD2
j_gene: TRBJ2-7
abundance: .
v_gene: TRBV11-2
CDR3nt: TGTGCCAGCAGCGCCCGACTAGCGGGAGTCCACGAGCAGTACTTC
CDR3aa: CASSARLAGVHEQYF

d_gene: TRBD1
j_gene: TRBJ2-7
abundance: many
v_gene: TRBV2
CDR3nt: TGTGCCAGCAGTGAGTGGACAGGGAGTGAGCAGTACTTC
CDR3aa: CASSEWTGSEQYF